This T cell receptor (gamma chain) was sequenced during a study of γδ T cells in repeated Plasmodium falciparum infection. Across the whole study: Donors were malaria-exposed Malian children or age- and gender-matched Australian children.

This clone is large by share. Other DNA sequences within the sample encode an identical CDR3. TCRdb re-called clones from the multiplex PCR reads using CATT. Of roughly 32,000 gamma-chain clones detected, around 1.4% appear once; the ten largest clones hold less than 20%. CDR1 GITISATS and CDR2 ISYDGTV come from the germline V gene (reference sequence). Trimming cost V 0 bases and J 4 bases; bases outside gene matches: 3. The CDR3 contains 13 residues. Vgamma9/Vdelta2+ and Vdelta2-negative gammadelta T cells were flow-sorted from PBMC for bulk sequencing. This TCR was recovered from a pool of human donors (malaria-infected and uninfected, not separated). The chain recombines TRGV9 with TRGJ1 or TRGJ2. Sequencing input: gamma-delta T cells from blood. The chain's CDR3 is CALWEVRYYKKLF. The CDR3 DNA is TGTGCCTTGTGGGAGGTGCGGTATTATAAGAAACTCTTT.